This T cell receptor beta chain was documented in a study of glioma-infiltrating T cells. Amplification of TCR alpha and beta CDR3 regions from RNA used iRepertoire nested multiplex PCR. Tissue mRNA or PBMC total RNA, roughly 100-400 ng, went into one-step reverse transcription and amplification. TCRdb ran MiXCR on the multiplex PCR reads and lists one entry per CDR3 protein. The profile shows around 90,000 distinct CDR3 sequences, roughly 40% of them singletons. This clonotype was detected many times. Antigen: not known. Per germline, CDR1 MNHNS and CDR2 SASEGT. CDR3 length: 15 residues. V was cut by 6 bases and J by 6 bases, with 18 bases left in between. Study-level points and caveats: Above-expected tissue-blood divergence occurred in all gliomas, most in low-grade ones. Only very few CDR3 sequences appeared in both tissue and blood.

Sequencing was done on a sample of glioma tissue, nonneoplastic brain tissue, or PBMCs (not recorded which). The V call is TRBV6-1, the J call TRBJ2-1; D possibly corresponds to TRBD2 (5 bases). The clonotype was recovered from a human donor with low-grade glioma or glioblastoma, undergoing nonglioma brain surgery, or in good health (not recorded which). The CDR3 spells CASSLRGMGANEQFF. CDR3 DNA sequence: TGTGCCAGCAGCTTACGTGGGATGGGAGCCAATGAGCAGTTCTTC.